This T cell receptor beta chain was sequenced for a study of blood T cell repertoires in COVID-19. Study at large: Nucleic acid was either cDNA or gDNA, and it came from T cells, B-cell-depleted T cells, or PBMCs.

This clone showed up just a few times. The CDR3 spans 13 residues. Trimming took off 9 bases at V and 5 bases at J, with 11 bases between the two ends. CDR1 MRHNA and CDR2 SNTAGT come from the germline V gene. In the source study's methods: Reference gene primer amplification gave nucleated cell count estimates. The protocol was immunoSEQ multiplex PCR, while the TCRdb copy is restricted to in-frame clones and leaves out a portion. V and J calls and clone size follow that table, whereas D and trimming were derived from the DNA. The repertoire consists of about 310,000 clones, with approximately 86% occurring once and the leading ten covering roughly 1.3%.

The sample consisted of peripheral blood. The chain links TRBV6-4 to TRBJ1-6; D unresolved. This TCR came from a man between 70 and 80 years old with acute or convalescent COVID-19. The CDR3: CASAMEDNSPLHF. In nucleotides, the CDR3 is TGTGCCAGTGCTATGGAGGATAATTCACCCCTCCACTTT.